This entry features one TCR beta chain sequence. The time point here: persistent/refractory GD, antithyroid drugs over 5 years with positive TRAb. Generation of the TCR library employed RNA extracted from PBMCs. The data are from a study of regulatory T cells in long-lasting Graves disease. Building of the TCR beta libraries involved iRepertoire HTBI primers and Arm-PCR of CDR3 regions. TCRdb re-derived calls from the multiplex PCR reads in MiXCR, one entry per CDR3 protein. The table includes around 460,000 distinct CDR3 sequences, around a fifth detected once. The V end lost 3 bases, the J end lost 4 bases, and 12 bases lay between the germline ends. The CDR3 length is 14 residues.

The TCR sequence derives from a female donor with Graves disease. This chain joins TRBV12-3 or TRBV12-4 and TRBJ1-2; weak D call: TRBD1 (6 bases). This specimen was peripheral blood mononuclear cells (PBMCs), taken when the disease was refractory, from a patient treated with antithyroid drugs. CDR3 nucleotides: TGTGCCAGCAGTTTGACAGGTGTGATCTATGGCTACACCTTC. It encodes CASSLTGVIYGYTF.